This T cell receptor (beta chain) stems from a study of human T cells and chemical hapten exposure. Study overall: Weekly administration of diphenylcyclopropenone to the scalp of patients continued throughout the roughly 23-week study.

The time point denotes: patch test 1, 2 weeks after DPC sensitization. Treatment denoted: therapeutic diphenylcyclopropenone sensitization with weekly scalp DPC. Total RNA came from unfractionated whole blood. V was clipped by 4 bases and J by 1 base, with 10 bases between them. CDR3 length equals 13 residues. Germline values: CDR1 DFQATT, CDR2 SNEGSKA (reference sequence). TCRdb re-called the RACE reads through MiXCR, storing one row per CDR3 protein. The sample has some 170,000 distinct CDR3 sequences; 20% to 25% are singletons. Regarding this clonotype: Its specificity is not known.

Study conclusions and caveats: The formation of large CDR3 similarity clusters by expanded TCRs significantly exceeded that of controls. TCRs exceeding 1 in 1000 frequency stayed unchanged with DPC sensitization.

Specimen: whole blood, collected in connection with sensitization to the hapten diphenylcyclopropenone (DPC). The chain is built from TRBV20-1 and TRBJ2-5; TRBD2 is a possible D gene (5 bases). The sequence was collected from a woman aged 50 to 65 with alopecia areata. Some clones in this sample may be carry-over from other donors' samples. This CDR3 reads CSANRGLQETQYF. CDR3 nucleotide sequence: TGCAGTGCTAACCGCGGACTCCAAGAGACCCAGTACTTC.